The present entry profiles one TCR beta chain with its context. This specimen comes from a study of CD8+CD57+ T cells in acquired aplastic anemia. CDR3 length equals 15 residues. The J segment lost 5 bases and the V segment lost 6 bases, leaving 9 bases of the junction unmatched. Those patients picked for sequencing had displayed CD8+CD57+ cell expansion on flow cytometry. The study profiled TCR beta VDJ and CDR3 using genomic DNA as template. One entry per CDR3 protein, called by TCRdb with MiXCR from the reads. In the table there are over 150,000 distinct CDR3 sequences, about 54% of which are singletons.

The sample taken for sequencing was sorted CD4+, CD8+, or CD8+CD57+ T cells (not recorded which) from PBMCs. The chain couples TRBV12-3 or TRBV12-4 to TRBJ2-2, with 7 positions matching TRBD1. This TCR was sampled from a human donor with aplastic anemia. CDR3: CASRARQGETGELFF. The CDR3 nucleotides are TGTGCCAGCAGAGCTAGACAGGGCGAGACCGGGGAGCTGTTTTTT.